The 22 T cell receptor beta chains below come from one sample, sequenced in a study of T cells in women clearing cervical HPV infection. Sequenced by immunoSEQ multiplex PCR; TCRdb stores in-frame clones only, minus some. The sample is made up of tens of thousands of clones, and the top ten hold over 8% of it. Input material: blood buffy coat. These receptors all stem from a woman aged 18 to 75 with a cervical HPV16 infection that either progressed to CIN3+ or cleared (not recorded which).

The part of the CDR3 DNA that was read is TGTGCCAGCAGCTTGAACCAAGCGGAGACC. It translates to CASSLNQAET. Given in full, the CDR3 is CASSLNQAETQYF. This rearrangement joins TRBV7-9 to TRBJ2-5; D not certain. The read ends 3 residues before the CDR3 terminus; that terminus is restored from the germline J gene. CDR3 length equals 13 residues. V lost 3 bases and J lost 5, with 10 bases in between. Germline V gene data show CDR1 as SEHNR and CDR2 as FQNEAQ (reference sequence).

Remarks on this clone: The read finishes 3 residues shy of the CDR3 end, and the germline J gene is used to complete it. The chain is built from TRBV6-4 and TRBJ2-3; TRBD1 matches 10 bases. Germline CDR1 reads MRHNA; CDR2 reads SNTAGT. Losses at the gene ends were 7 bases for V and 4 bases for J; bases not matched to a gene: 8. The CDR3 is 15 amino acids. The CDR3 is CASTRNGQGADTQYF. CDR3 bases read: TGTGCCAGCACCAGAAATGGACAGGGGGCAGATACG.

The CDR3 spells CASSSTSAGETQYF. Partial CDR3 DNA: TGCGCCAGCAGCTCAACTAGCGCGGGTGAGACC. The rearrangement joins TRBV5-1 to TRBJ2-5; 7 nucleotides agree with TRBD2. Sequencing ends 3 residues short of the CDR3 end; the germline J gene provides the rest. The germline V gene has CDR1 SGHRS and CDR2 YFSETQ. Trimming cost V 3 bases and J 5 bases; bases outside gene matches: 7. This CDR3 has 14 amino acids. The full variable domain, with the rest looked up from reference TRBV5-1 and TRBJ2-5, is KAGVTQTPRYLIKTRGQQVTLSCSPISGHRSVSWYQQTPGQGLQFLFEYFSETQRNKGNFPGRFSGRQFSNSRSEMNVSTLELGDSALYLCASSSTSAGETQYFGPGTRLLVL.

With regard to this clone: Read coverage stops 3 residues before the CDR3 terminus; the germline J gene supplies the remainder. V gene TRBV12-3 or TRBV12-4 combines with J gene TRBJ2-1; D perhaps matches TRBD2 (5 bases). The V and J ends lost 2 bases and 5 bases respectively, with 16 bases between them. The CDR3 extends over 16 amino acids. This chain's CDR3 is CASSLLRLAINNEQFF. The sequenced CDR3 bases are TGTGCCAGCAGTTTACTTCGGCTAGCTATCAACAATGAG.

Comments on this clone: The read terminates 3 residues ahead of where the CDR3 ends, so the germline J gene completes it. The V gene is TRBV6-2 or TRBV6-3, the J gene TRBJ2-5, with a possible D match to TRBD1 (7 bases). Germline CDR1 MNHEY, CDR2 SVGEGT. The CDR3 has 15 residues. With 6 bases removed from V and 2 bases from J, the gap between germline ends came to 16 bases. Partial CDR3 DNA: TGTGCCAGCAGCCTTAACAGGGGAGGACAAGAGACC. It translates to CASSLNRGGQET. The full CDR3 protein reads CASSLNRGGQETQYF.

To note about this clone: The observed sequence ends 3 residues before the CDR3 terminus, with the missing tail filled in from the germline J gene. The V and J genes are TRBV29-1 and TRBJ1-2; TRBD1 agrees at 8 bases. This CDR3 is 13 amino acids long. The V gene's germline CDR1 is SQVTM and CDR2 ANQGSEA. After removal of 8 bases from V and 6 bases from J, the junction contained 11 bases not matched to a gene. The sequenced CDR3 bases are TGCAGCATCCCCAGGGACAGGATGGATGGC. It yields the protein CSIPRDRMDG. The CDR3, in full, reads CSIPRDRMDGYTF. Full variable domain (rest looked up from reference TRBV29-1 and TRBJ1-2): SAVISQKPSRDICQRGTSLTIQCQVDSQVTMMFWYRQQPGQSLTLIATANQGSEATYESGFVIDKFPISRPNLTFSTLTVSNMSPEDSSIYLCSIPRDRMDGYTFGSGTRLTVV.

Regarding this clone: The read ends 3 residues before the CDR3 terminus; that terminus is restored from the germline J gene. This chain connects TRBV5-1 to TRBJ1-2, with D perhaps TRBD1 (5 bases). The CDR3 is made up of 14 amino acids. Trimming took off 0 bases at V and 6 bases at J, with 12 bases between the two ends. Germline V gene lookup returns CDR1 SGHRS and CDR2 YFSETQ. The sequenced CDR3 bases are TGCGCCAGCAGCTTGGCCTCAGGGCACGATGGC. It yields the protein CASSLASGHDG. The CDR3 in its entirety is CASSLASGHDGYTF.

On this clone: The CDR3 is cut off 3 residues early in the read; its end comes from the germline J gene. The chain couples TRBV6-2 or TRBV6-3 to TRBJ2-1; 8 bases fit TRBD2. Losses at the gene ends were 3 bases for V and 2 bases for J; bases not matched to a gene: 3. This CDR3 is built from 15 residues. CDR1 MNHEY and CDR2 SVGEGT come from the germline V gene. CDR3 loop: CASSYTGLAYNEQFF. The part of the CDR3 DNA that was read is TGTGCCAGCAGTTATACGGGACTAGCCTACAATGAG.

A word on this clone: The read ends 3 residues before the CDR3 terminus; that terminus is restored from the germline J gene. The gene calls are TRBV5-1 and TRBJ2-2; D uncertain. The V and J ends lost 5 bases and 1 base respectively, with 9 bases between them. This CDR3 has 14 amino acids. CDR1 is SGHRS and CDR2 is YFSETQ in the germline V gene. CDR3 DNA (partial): TGCGCCAGCAGAAGCGTCAGGAACACCGGGGAG. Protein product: CASRSVRNTGE. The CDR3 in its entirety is CASRSVRNTGELFF.

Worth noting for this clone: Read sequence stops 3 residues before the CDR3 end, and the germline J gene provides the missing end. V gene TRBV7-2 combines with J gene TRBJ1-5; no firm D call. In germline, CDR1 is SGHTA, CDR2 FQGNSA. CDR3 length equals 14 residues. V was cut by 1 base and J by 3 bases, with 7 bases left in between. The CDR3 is CASSLDWANQPQHF. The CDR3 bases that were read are TGTGCCAGCAGCTTAGACTGGGCCAATCAGCCC.

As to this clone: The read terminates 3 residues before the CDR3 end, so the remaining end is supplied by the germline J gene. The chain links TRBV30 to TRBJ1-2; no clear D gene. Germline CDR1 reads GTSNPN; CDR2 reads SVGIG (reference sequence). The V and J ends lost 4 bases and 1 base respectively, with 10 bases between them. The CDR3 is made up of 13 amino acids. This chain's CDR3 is CAWNEGFNYGYTF. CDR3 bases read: TGTGCCTGGAATGAGGGTTTTAACTATGGC. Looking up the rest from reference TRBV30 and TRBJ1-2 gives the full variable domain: SQTIHQWPATLVQPVGSPLSLECTVEGTSNPNLYWYRQAAGRGLQLLFYSVGIGQISSEVPQNLSASRPQDRQFILSSKKLLLSDSGFYLCAWNEGFNYGYTFGSGTRLTVV.

The CDR3 here is CASSVTDQYNEQFF. The CDR3 DNA, read in part, is TGTGCCAGCAGTGTAACAGACCAGTACAATGAG. This chain joins TRBV2 and TRBJ2-1; no definite D call. The missing CDR3 end, 3 residues past where the read stops, is filled in from the germline J gene. Germline CDR1 is SNHLY and CDR2 is FYNNEI. This CDR3 has 14 amino acids. Trimming shortened V by 4 bases and J by 4 bases, and 11 bases separated the two germline ends. The full variable domain, in which reference TRBV2 and TRBJ2-1 provide the parts outside the CDR3, is EPEVTQTPSHQVTQMGQEVILRCVPISNHLYFYWYRQILGQKVEFLVSFYNNEISEKSEIFDDQFSVERPDGSNFTLKIRSTKLEDSAMYFCASSVTDQYNEQFFGPGTRLTVL.

Incomplete CDR3 DNA: TGCAGTGCAACTACTAGGTACACTGAA. Its translation is CSATTRYTE. The CDR3 reads in full as CSATTRYTEAFF. The gene calls are TRBV20-1 and TRBJ1-1, with no clear D. Coverage ceases 3 residues before the CDR3 finishes, and the germline J gene fills in the end. The length of the CDR3 is 12 residues. Germline V lookup: CDR1 DFQATT, CDR2 SNEGSKA (reference sequence). The V end was cut by 6 bases, the J end by 3 bases, with 11 bases between.

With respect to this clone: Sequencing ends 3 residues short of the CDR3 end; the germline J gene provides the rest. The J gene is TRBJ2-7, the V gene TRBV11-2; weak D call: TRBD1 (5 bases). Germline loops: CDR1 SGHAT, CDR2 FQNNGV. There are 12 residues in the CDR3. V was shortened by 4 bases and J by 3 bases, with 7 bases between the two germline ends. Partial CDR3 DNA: TGTGCCAGCAGCTCTCAGGGCTACGAG. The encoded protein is CASSSQGYE. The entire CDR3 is CASSSQGYEQYF.

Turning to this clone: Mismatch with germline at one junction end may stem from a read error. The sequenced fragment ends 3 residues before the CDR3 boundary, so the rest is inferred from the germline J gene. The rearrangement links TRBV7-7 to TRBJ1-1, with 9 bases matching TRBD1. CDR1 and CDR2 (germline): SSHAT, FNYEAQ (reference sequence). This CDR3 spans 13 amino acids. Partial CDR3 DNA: TGTGCTAGCAGCTTCGGACAGGGGACTGAA. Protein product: CASSFGQGTE. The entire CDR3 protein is CASSFGQGTEAFF.

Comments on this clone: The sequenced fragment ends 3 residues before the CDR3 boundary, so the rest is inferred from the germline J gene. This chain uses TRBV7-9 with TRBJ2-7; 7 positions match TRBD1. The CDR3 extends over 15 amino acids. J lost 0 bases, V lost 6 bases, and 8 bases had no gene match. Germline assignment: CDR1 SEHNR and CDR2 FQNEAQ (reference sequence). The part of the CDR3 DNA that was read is TGTGCCAGCAGTCGCCGGGACAGAAGCTCCTACGAG. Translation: CASSRRDRSSYE. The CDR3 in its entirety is CASSRRDRSSYEQYF.

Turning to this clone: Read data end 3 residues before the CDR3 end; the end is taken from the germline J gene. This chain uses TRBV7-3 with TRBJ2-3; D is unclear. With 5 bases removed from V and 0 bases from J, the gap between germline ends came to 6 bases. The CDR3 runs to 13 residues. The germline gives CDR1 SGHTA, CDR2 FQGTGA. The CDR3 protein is CASSPGSTDTQYF. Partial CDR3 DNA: TGTGCCAGCAGCCCCGGTAGCACAGATACG.

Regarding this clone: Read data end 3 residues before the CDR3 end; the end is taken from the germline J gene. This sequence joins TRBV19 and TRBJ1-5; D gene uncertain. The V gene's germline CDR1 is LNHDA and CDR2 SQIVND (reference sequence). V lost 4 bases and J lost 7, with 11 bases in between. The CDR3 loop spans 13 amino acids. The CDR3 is CASSNQVSQPQHF. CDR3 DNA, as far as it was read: TGTGCCAGTAGTAATCAGGTGTCCCAGCCC.

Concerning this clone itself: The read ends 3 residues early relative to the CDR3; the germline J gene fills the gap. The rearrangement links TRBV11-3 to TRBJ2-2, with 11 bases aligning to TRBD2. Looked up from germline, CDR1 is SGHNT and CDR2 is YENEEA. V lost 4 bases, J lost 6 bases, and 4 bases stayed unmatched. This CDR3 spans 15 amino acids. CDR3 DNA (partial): TGTGCCAGCAGCTCGACTAGCGGGAAGCCCGGGGAG. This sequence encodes CASSSTSGKPGE. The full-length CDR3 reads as CASSSTSGKPGELFF. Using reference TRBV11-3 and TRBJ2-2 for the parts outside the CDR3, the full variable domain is EAGVVQSPRYKIIEKKQPVAFWCNPISGHNTLYWYLQNLGQGPELLIRYENEEAVDDSQLPKDRFSAERLKGVDSTLKIQPAELGDSAVYLCASSSTSGKPGELFFGEGSRLTVL.

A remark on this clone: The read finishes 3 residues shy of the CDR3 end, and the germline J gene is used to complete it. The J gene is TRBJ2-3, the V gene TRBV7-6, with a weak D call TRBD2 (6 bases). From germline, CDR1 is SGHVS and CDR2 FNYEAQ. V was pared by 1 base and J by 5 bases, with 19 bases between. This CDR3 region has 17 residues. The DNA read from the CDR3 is TGTGCCAGCAGCTTAGGGGCTAGCGAAAATTGGAAAGATACG. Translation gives CASSLGASENWKDT. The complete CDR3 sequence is CASSLGASENWKDTQYF. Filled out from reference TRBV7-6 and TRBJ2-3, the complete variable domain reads GAGVSQSPRYKVTKRGQDVALRCDPISGHVSLYWYRQALGQGPEFLTYFNYEAQQDKSGLPNDRFSAERPEGSISTLTIQRTEQRDSAMYRCASSLGASENWKDTQYFGPGTRLTVL.

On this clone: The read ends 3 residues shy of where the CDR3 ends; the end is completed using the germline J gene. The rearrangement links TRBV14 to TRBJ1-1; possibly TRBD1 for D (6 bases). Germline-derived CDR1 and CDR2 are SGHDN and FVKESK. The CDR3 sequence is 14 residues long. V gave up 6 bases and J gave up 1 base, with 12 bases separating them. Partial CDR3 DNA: TGTGCCAGCAGTCTAGGGGGAGCGAACACTGAA. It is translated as CASSLGGANTE. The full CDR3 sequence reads CASSLGGANTEAFF.

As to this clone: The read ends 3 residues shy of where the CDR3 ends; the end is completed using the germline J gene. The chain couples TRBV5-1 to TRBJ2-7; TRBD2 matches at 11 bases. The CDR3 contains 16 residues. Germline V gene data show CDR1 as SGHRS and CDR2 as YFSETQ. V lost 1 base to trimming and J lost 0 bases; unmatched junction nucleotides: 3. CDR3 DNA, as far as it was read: TGCGCCAGCAGCTTGTTTAGCGGGGGGGTCTCCTACGAG. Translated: CASSLFSGGVSYE. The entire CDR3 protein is CASSLFSGGVSYEQYF.